A selection of T cell receptor beta chains follows, all from one sample in a study of CD8 T cells in ankylosing spondylitis. Each CDR3 protein is one row after TCRdb ran MiXCR on the 5' RACE reads. The top ten hold 0.51% of the sample, which has around 770,000 distinct CDR3 sequences, 12% seen once. Source material: blood, either unsorted or a sorted T cell fraction (not recorded which). These receptor sequences come from a male donor with ankylosing spondylitis. CDR3s include the opening cysteine and the closing phenylalanine or tryptophan. Fields, in order: J gene, clone size, V gene, D gene, CDR3 DNA, CDR3 protein. The D gene is left open where the match is weak. Rows may omit the clone size; those that give it use once, few, many or a size class.

TRBJ1-5	few	TRBV20-1	NA	TGCAGTGCTACCCTCGCCCGGAGGACGGCCAATCAGCCCCAGCATTTT	CSATLARRTANQPQHF
TRBJ2-7	few	TRBV7-2	TRBD2	TGTGCCAGCAGCTCTAGCGGGAGGATCGGGGAGCAGTACTTC	CASSSSGRIGEQYF
TRBJ1-1	many	TRBV2	NA	TGTGCCAGCAGTGGGCTTGCCAGGCGGGGGAACACTGAAGCTTTCTTT	CASSGLARRGNTEAFF
TRBJ2-2	many	TRBV4-1	NA	TGCGCCAGCAGCCCCACGGTGTCAGTCATCACCGGGGAGCTGTTTTTT	CASSPTVSVITGELFF
TRBJ2-1	once	TRBV20-1	TRBD2	TGCAGTGCAAATAGCGACAGAGGACTAGCGGGATACAATGAGCAGTTCTTC	CSANSDRGLAGYNEQFF
TRBJ2-7	few	TRBV13	NA	TGTGCCAGCAGCTTCCCAGAAAGCTCCTACGAGCAGTACTTC	CASSFPESSYEQYF
TRBJ1-2	many	TRBV7-2	NA	TGTGCCAGCAGCGCCCAACGGCAGATCTATGGCTACACCTTC	CASSAQRQIYGYTF
TRBJ2-7	NA	TRBV15	TRBD2	TGTGCCACCAGCAGAAGGACTAGCGGGAAGGACGAGCAGTACTTC	CATSRRTSGKDEQYF
TRBJ1-2	few	TRBV29-1	TRBD1	TGCAGCGTTGTGGGACAGGCGTATGGCTACACCTTC	CSVVGQAYGYTF
TRBJ1-4	few	TRBV4-2	NA	TGTGCCAGCAGCCGTAGCCAGGGAGATATCGAAAAACTGTTTTTT	CASSRSQGDIEKLFF